These 2 T cell receptor beta chains share one sample of origin, sequenced in a study of T-cell reconstitution after alpha-beta-depleted transplantation in children. The TCRbeta library was prepared with unique molecular identifiers. Using its own MiXCR run on the PCR reads, TCRdb lists one record per CDR3 protein. The sample contains hundreds of thousands of distinct CDR3 sequences, 16% of which appear only once. The sample here was PBMCs from the stem cell graft donor, taken from the stem cell graft. The receptors come from a human donor who donated a stem cell graft to a child with acute myeloid leukemia.

This clonotype has at least ten counts. The rearrangement links TRBV7-2 to TRBJ1-5; D gene ambiguous. CDR3 length: 16 residues. CDR1 is SGHTA and CDR2 is FQGNSA in the germline V gene. V lost 2 bases and J 6 bases, leaving 17 bases between the germline ends. The CDR3 nucleotides read TGTGCCAGCAGCTTAAGCGGCAGGAATTACGGTCAGCCCCAGCATTTT. It codes for CASSLSGRNYGQPQHF.

J is TRBJ2-7 and V is TRBV3-1, with a weak D call TRBD1 (5 bases). The CDR3 length is 13 residues. V was pared by 3 bases and J by 5 bases, with 11 bases between. Germline loops: CDR1 LGHDT, CDR2 YNNKEL (reference sequence). The CDR3 sequence is CASSQEQTDEQYF. As DNA, the CDR3 is TGTGCCAGCAGCCAGGAACAGACAGACGAGCAGTACTTC.